The clone carrying this TCR beta chain was picked up a small number of times. Antigen specificity is unknown. This sample stems from a study of T cells after yellow fever vaccination. Turning to the study itself: With SMART-Seq v4 Ultra Low Input, the fractions containing low cell numbers were prepared.

TCRdb reanalysed the 5' RACE reads using MiXCR and keeps one entry per CDR3 protein. This table holds some 560,000 distinct CDR3 sequences, about 19% found once. The V end was cut by 1 base, the J end by 8 bases, with 15 bases between. Germline-derived CDR1 and CDR2 are DFQATT and SNEGSKA (reference sequence). The CDR3 is made up of 14 amino acids. Study-level findings and limits: At 95% to 98% for CD4 and 88% for CD8, most primary-vaccination clones showed up again after the booster.

The sequence was collected from a man aged 25-45 years who received the YFV17D yellow fever vaccine. The sample in question was PBMCs, obtained 15 days after the yellow fever booster vaccination. V and J are TRBV20-1 and TRBJ2-1; D may be TRBD2 (6 bases). CDR3 residues: CSARVRGPADEQFF. The CDR3 nucleotides read TGCAGTGCTAGAGTGCGGGGCCCCGCGGATGAGCAGTTCTTC.